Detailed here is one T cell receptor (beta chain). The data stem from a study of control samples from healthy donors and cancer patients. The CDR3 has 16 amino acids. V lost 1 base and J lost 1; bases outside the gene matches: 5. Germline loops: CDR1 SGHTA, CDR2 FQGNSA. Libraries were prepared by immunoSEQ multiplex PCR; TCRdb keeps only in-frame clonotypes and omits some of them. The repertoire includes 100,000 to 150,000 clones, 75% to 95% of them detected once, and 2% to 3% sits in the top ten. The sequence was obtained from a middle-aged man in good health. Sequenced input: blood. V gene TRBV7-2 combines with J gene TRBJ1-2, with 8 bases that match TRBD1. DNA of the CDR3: TGTGCCAGCAGCTTAGGGCAGGGGGCGATTAACTATGGCTACACCTTC. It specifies CASSLGQGAINYGYTF. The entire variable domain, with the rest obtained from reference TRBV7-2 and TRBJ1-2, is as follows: GAGVSQSPSNKVTEKGKDVELRCDPISGHTALYWYRQSLGQGLEFLIYFQGNSAPDKSGLPSDRFSAERTGGSVSTLTIQRTQQEDSAVYLCASSLGQGAINYGYTFGSGTRLTVV.